This TCR beta chain was sequenced in a study of blood T cell repertoires in COVID-19. Study-wide context: From the United States, Italy and Spain came samples of acute and convalescent COVID-19. T cells, B-cell-depleted T cells, or PBMCs provided the cDNA or gDNA that served as material.

Germline V lookup: CDR1 LNHDA, CDR2 SQIVND (reference sequence). Trimming cost V 5 bases and J 4 bases; bases outside gene matches: 4. The CDR3 contains 13 residues. Sequenced by immunoSEQ multiplex PCR; TCRdb stores in-frame clones only, minus some. The sample includes 50,000 to 70,000 clones, around 80% of them seen just once. This chain links TRBV19 with TRBJ1-2; 7 bases fit TRBD1. The sequence came from a woman in her sixties with acute or convalescent COVID-19. The sequencing input was peripheral blood. CDR3 sequence reads: CASSATGSYGYTF. In DNA, the CDR3 is TGTGCCAGTAGTGCGACAGGGAGCTATGGCTACACCTTC.